Below are 32 T cell receptor beta chains sequenced from a single sample in a study of beta chain features in type 1 diabetes. Expressed TCRB transcripts were sequenced after all isolated RNA was converted to cDNA. Some clones are missing from TCRdb's copy, which holds only in-frame ones; the method was immunoSEQ multiplex PCR. The sample lists roughly 450,000 clones, around 13% occurring once. Sequencing was performed on naive CD4+ T cells from blood. The receptors stem from a man aged 25 to 40 in good health.

The V and J genes are TRBV6-8 and TRBJ2-7, with 7 bases identical to TRBD2. The germline gives CDR1 MNHGY, CDR2 SAAAGT. With 4 bases clipped from V and 5 bases from J, the junction kept 8 bases outside the gene matches. The CDR3 runs to 14 residues. CDR3 bases: TGTGCCAGCAGTTCCCCCGGGAGGACCCACGAGCAGTACGTC. This sequence encodes CASSSPGRTHEQYV.

The chain carries TRBV11-2 and TRBJ2-3, with TRBD2 as a possible D gene (5 bases). In germline, CDR1 is SGHAT, CDR2 FQNNGV. Trimming took 5 bases from V and 6 from J, leaving 12 bases between them. The CDR3 extends over 13 amino acids. The CDR3 coding sequence is TGTGCCAGCAGCCCTCAGTGGAGGGATACGCAGTATTTT. Protein sequence: CASSPQWRDTQYF.

The V call is TRBV6-1, the J call TRBJ2-7; D remains unclear. CDR1 and CDR2 (germline): MNHNS, SASEGT. Between the trimmed V and J ends, which lost 4 bases and 4 bases, there was a span of 8 bases. The CDR3 runs to 12 residues. CDR3 DNA sequence: TGTGCCAGCAGTGGGGGTTCTTACGAGCAGTACGTC. The encoded protein is CASSGGSYEQYV.

A few counts support this clone. At the DNA level, this CDR3 is encoded by other sequences in the same sample as well. The chain carries TRBV9 and TRBJ2-5; no clear D. Per germline, CDR1 SGDLS and CDR2 YYNGEE. Trimming took 0 bases from V and 5 from J, leaving 8 bases between them. The length of the CDR3 is 13 residues. CDR3 sequence: CASSVGVLETQYF. The CDR3, as DNA: TGTGCCAGCAGCGTAGGAGTTTTGGAGACCCAGTACTTC.

The chain joins TRBV6-5 to TRBJ2-2; D not resolved. CDR3 size: 14 residues. The ends were cut back, 2 bases at V and 0 bases at J, with 4 bases in the middle. Germline V CDR1 and CDR2: MNHEY, SVGAGI. The CDR3 is CASSYQANTGELFF. The CDR3 DNA is TGTGCCAGCAGTTACCAGGCGAACACCGGGGAGCTGTTTTTT.

This clone was seen only a few times. CDR3 bases: TGTGCCAGCAGCGCAGGGTATGAGCAGTTCTTC. Protein: CASSAGYEQFF. The chain employs TRBV6-4 and TRBJ2-1, with TRBD1 as a possible D gene (5 bases). The CDR3 spans 11 residues. Germline values: CDR1 MRHNA, CDR2 SNTAGT. V was cut by 6 bases and J by 8 bases, with 8 bases left in between.

J is TRBJ2-1 and V is TRBV19; D may be TRBD2 (6 bases). The V gene's germline CDR1 is LNHDA and CDR2 SQIVND (reference sequence). V lost 5 bases to trimming and J lost 1 base, with 12 bases between them. The CDR3 has 15 residues. Written as DNA, the CDR3 is TGTGCCAGTAGTCCGACTAGTATTTCCTACAATGAGCAGTTCTTC. Protein product: CASSPTSISYNEQFF.

This clone was detected a few times. This chain uses TRBV4-1 with TRBJ2-3; TRBD2 is a possible D gene (6 bases). V was cut by 0 bases and J by 5 bases, with 18 bases left in between. The germline V gene encodes CDR1 MGHRA and CDR2 YSYEKL. The CDR3 extends over 17 amino acids. CDR3 amino acids: CASSQEIGLAYKDTQYF. The CDR3 bases are TGCGCCAGCAGCCAAGAGATAGGGCTAGCGTATAAAGATACGCAGTATTTT.

The chain carries TRBV19 and TRBJ2-1; D might be TRBD1 (6 bases). CDR1 LNHDA and CDR2 SQIVND come from the germline V gene (reference sequence). V was shortened by 4 bases and J by 0 bases, with 7 bases between the two germline ends. This CDR3 has 14 residues. The CDR3 region is CASSTDSSYNEQFF. CDR3 DNA sequence: TGTGCCAGTAGTACGGACAGCTCCTACAATGAGCAGTTCTTC.

Only a few counts were recorded for this clone. The chain is built from TRBV29-1 and TRBJ1-4; tentative D call: TRBD1 (6 bases). Trimming shortened V by 7 bases and J by 3 bases, and 12 bases separated the two germline ends. Looked up from germline, CDR1 is SQVTM and CDR2 is ANQGSEA. The CDR3 has 13 residues. CDR3 bases: TGCAGCGCTCGAACAGGGTCTAATGAAAAACTGTTTTTT. This translates into CSARTGSNEKLFF.

This clone is a singleton in its sample. One junction end disagrees with the germline gene, perhaps due to a read error. The V gene is TRBV27, the J gene TRBJ2-5; D call uncertain. Germline V gives CDR1 MNHEY, CDR2 SMNVEV (reference sequence). The CDR3 covers 14 residues. CDR3 coding DNA: TGTGCCAGCAGTGTGGCCCACCCTGCAGAGGCCCAGTACTTC. Its translation: CASSVAHPAEAQYF.

The chain couples TRBV9 to TRBJ2-1; D remains unclear. Trimming cost V 0 bases and J 0 bases, with 10 bases left between them. Germline V lookup: CDR1 SGDLS, CDR2 YYNGEE. The CDR3 runs 16 residues. The CDR3: CASSVAAGSSYNEQFF. CDR3 DNA: TGTGCCAGCAGCGTAGCTGCTGGCAGCTCCTACAATGAGCAGTTCTTC.

This clone was seen a few times. The chain combines TRBV5-6 with TRBJ1-5; 7 bases are shared with TRBD1. The CDR3 is 14 amino acids. Germline values: CDR1 SGHDT, CDR2 YYEEEE. V shed 3 bases and J 4 bases; nucleotides not matched to a gene: 4. CDR3: CASSSTGANQPQHF. The CDR3 DNA sequence: TGTGCCAGCAGCTCTACAGGGGCTAATCAGCCCCAGCATTTT.

This chain connects TRBV9 to TRBJ2-7, with 9 positions matching TRBD1. V trimming: 3 bases; J trimming: 2 bases; junction bases outside the gene matches: 3. CDR1 is SGDLS and CDR2 is YYNGEE in the germline V gene. This CDR3 region has 14 residues. CDR3 protein: CASSAGTGTYEQYF. The CDR3 region has the DNA TGTGCCAGCAGCGCGGGGACAGGGACCTACGAGCAGTACTTC.

The V call is TRBV29-1, the J call TRBJ2-3; D is unresolved. Deletions cut 6 bases from V and 4 bases from J, with 17 bases between. Germline CDR1 and CDR2: SQVTM and ANQGSEA. CDR3 length: 14 residues. The CDR3 reads CSVPGPRPPDTQYF. The CDR3 bases are TGCAGCGTCCCCGGGCCTCGACCCCCAGATACGCAGTATTTT.

This clone has more than one count but fewer than ten. The V and J genes are TRBV12-5 and TRBJ2-1; D gene uncertain. Trimming took 7 bases from V and 1 from J, leaving 23 bases between them. The CDR3 is 18 amino acids. CDR1 and CDR2 (germline): LGHNT, FRNRAP. The CDR3 here is CASAWSLRRIRSYNEQFF. The CDR3 nucleotides read TGTGCTAGTGCCTGGAGCCTTAGACGGATTAGGTCCTACAATGAGCAGTTCTTC.

This clone was found a few times. This chain uses TRBV29-1 with TRBJ2-5; a weak D match, TRBD1 (8 bases). Trimming pared 0 bases from V and 10 bases from J, leaving 18 bases between. This CDR3 region has 14 residues. Germline assignment: CDR1 SQVTM and CDR2 ANQGSEA. The CDR3 reads CSVEELLTGEGQYF. CDR3 DNA: TGCAGCGTTGAAGAATTATTGACAGGGGAGGGCCAGTACTTC.

This clone turned up a few times. This rearrangement joins TRBV7-3 to TRBJ2-3; 7 bases match TRBD2. The germline CDR1 and CDR2 sequences are SGHTA and FQGTGA. CDR3 size: 16 residues. With 5 bases clipped from V and 0 bases from J, the junction kept 8 bases outside the gene matches. The CDR3 nucleotides are TGTGCCAGCAGCCCTGATAGCGGGTACAGCACAGATACGCAGTATTTT. Its protein product is CASSPDSGYSTDTQYF.

The chain links TRBV7-9 to TRBJ2-1, with D possibly being TRBD1 or TRBD2 (6 bases each). This CDR3 is built from 15 residues. Germline V CDR1 and CDR2: SEHNR, FQNEAQ (reference sequence). Trimming took 4 bases from V and 9 from J, leaving 19 bases between them. CDR3 in amino acids: CASSSQGGGIGEQFF. CDR3 in DNA: TGTGCCAGCAGCTCCCAAGGAGGGGGGATAGGTGAGCAGTTCTTC.

The chain couples TRBV7-2 to TRBJ2-3; 7 bases match TRBD2. J was trimmed by 0 bases and V by 7 bases; bases with no gene match: 10. This CDR3 comprises 16 residues. Germline CDR1 SGHTA, CDR2 FQGNSA. The CDR3 region is CASTSSGGLSTDTQYF. CDR3 nucleotides: TGTGCCAGCACCTCTTCGGGAGGCCTTAGCACAGATACGCAGTATTTT.

The V call is TRBV12-2, the J call TRBJ2-3; no DNA check was done on the table's D call, TRBD2. TRBV12-2 is classified as a pseudogene. The CDR3 sequence is 17 residues long. CDR3 sequence: CASRLRGTTIAKHTQYF. The CDR3 bases are TGTGCAAGTCGCTTACGCGGGACTACCATAGCCAAACATACGCAGTATTTT.

The chain has TRBV6-6 and TRBJ2-7; the D gene could be TRBD1 or TRBD2 (5 bases each). The germline V gene encodes CDR1 MNHNY and CDR2 SVGAGI (reference sequence). The CDR3 length is 12 residues. V lost 6 bases and J lost 5, with 11 bases in between. The CDR3 DNA reads TGTGCCAGCAGGAGGCAGGGAGACGAGCAGTACGTC. This translates into CASRRQGDEQYV.

This clone was observed a few times. The rearrangement uses TRBV4-3 and TRBJ2-7; D is uncertain. V lost 0 bases to trimming and J lost 5 bases, with 11 bases between them. Per the germline V gene, CDR1 is LGHNA and CDR2 is YSLEER. The CDR3 is 14 residues long. DNA of the CDR3: TGCGCCAGCAGCCAAGATTGGGGTATTGACGAGCAGTACTTC. Translation: CASSQDWGIDEQYF.

CDR3: CASSLTDRGLFGANVLTF. The CDR3 nucleotides are TGTGCCAGCAGCTTAACGGACAGGGGGCTGTTCGGGGCCAACGTCCTGACTTTC. The chain recombines TRBV7-3 with TRBJ2-6; 11 positions match TRBD1. Per the germline V gene, CDR1 is SGHTA and CDR2 is FQGTGA. The trim removed 0 bases at V and 4 bases at J, leaving 5 bases unmatched. CDR3 length: 18 amino acids.

The chain couples TRBV29-1 to TRBJ1-2, with D tentatively TRBD1 (5 bases). Germline V gene data show CDR1 as SQVTM and CDR2 as ANQGSEA. The V gene lost 6 bases and the J gene lost 0 bases, with 14 bases spanning the gap. The CDR3 runs to 14 residues. The CDR3 sequence: CSVAPGPANYGYTF. In DNA, the CDR3 is TGCAGCGTGGCCCCAGGGCCAGCTAACTATGGCTACACCTTC.

This clone was counted only a few times. The chain links TRBV30 to TRBJ1-5, with D perhaps matching TRBD1 (6 bases). The CDR3 covers 14 residues. From germline, CDR1 is GTSNPN and CDR2 SVGIG (reference sequence). Trimming took 8 bases from V and 3 from J, leaving 17 bases between them. The CDR3 region has the DNA TGTGCCCGCAGAGGCAGGGGAAACAATCAGCCCCAGCATTTT. The encoded protein is CARRGRGNNQPQHF.

This clone was counted only a few times. V is TRBV7-2 and J is TRBJ2-1, with TRBD2 matching 9 bases. The CDR3 is made up of 12 amino acids. Germline V gives CDR1 SGHTA, CDR2 FQGNSA. The V segment lost 5 bases and the J segment 13 bases; nucleotides outside the gene matches: 6. DNA for the CDR3: TGTGCCAGCAGCCAAGTAGCGGGGGACCAGTTCTTC. Translation gives CASSQVAGDQFF.

CDR3 nucleotides: TGCGCCAGCAGCCTTCATGTTCGGACGGGGAATACTGAAGCTTTCTTT. Translation: CASSLHVRTGNTEAFF. The chain has TRBV4-3 and TRBJ1-1, with D unresolved. Trimming pared 4 bases from V and 5 bases from J, leaving 20 bases between. Germline V gene sequence: CDR1 LGHNA, CDR2 YSLEER. The CDR3 has 16 residues.

The gene calls are TRBV15 and TRBJ1-1; no reliable D call. The CDR3 is 14 amino acids. CDR1 is LNHNV, CDR2 YYDKDF, per germline (reference sequence). The germline V and J ends were trimmed by 7 bases and 4 bases, with 16 bases remaining between them. The DNA for the CDR3 is TGTGCCACCATTCTAGGAGGTTTTAGCACTGAAGCTTTCTTT. Translating it yields CATILGGFSTEAFF.

V is TRBV18 and J is TRBJ2-1; D gene ambiguous. Trimming removed 0 bases at V and 8 bases at J, with 11 bases between. This CDR3 has 14 amino acids. Germline values: CDR1 KGHSH, CDR2 LQKENI. CDR3 protein: CASSPPVSSDEQFF. CDR3 nucleotide sequence: TGTGCCAGCTCACCACCTGTTAGCTCCGATGAGCAGTTCTTC.

The genes are TRBV11-3 and TRBJ2-5, with 8 positions matching TRBD1. Germline V gene lookup returns CDR1 SGHNT and CDR2 YENEEA. Germline trimming cut 4 bases from V and 5 bases from J; bases unmatched to any gene: 6. The CDR3 runs to 14 residues. The DNA for the CDR3 is TGTGCCAGCAGCTCCAGATGGGACAGGGAGACCCAGTACTTC. Residues: CASSSRWDRETQYF.

This chain joins TRBV4-1 and TRBJ1-1; D gene unclear. V lost 0 bases, J lost 4 bases, and 6 bases lay in between. Germline CDR1 is MGHRA and CDR2 is YSYEKL. The CDR3 spans 13 residues. The CDR3 loop reads CASSQERFTEAFF. The CDR3 DNA is TGCGCCAGCAGCCAAGAACGGTTCACTGAAGCTTTCTTT.